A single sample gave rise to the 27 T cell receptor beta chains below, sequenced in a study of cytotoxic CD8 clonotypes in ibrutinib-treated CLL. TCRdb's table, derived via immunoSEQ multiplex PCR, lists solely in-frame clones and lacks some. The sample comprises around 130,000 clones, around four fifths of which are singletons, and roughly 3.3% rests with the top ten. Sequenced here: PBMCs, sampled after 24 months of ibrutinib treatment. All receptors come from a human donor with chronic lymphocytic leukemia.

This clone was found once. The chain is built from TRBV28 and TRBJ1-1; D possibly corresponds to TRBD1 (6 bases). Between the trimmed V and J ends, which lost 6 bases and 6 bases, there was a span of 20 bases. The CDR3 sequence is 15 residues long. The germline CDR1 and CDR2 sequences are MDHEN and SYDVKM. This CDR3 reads CASSSTGPRGAEAFF. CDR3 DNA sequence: TGTGCCAGCAGCTCCACGGGACCCAGGGGAGCTGAAGCTTTCTTT.

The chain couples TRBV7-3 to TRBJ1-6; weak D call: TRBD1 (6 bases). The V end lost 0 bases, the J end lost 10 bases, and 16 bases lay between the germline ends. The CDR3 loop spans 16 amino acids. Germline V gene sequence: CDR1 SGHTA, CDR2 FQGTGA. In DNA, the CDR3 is TGTGCCAGCAGCTTAACGAACAGGGTCGGAGGATCACCCCTCCACTTT. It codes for CASSLTNRVGGSPLHF.

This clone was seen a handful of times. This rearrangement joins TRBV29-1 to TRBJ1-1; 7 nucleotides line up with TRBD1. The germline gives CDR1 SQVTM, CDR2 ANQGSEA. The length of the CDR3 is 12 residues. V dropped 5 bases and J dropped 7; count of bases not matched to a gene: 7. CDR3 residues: CSVLRQGGEAFF. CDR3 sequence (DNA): TGCAGCGTTTTGCGACAGGGAGGTGAAGCTTTCTTT.

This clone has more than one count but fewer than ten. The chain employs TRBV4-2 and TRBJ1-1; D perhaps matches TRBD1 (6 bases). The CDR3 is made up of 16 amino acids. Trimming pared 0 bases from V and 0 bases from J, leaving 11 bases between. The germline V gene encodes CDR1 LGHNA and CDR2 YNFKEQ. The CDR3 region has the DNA TGTGCCAGCAGCCAAGATCAAAGGGGGATGAACACTGAAGCTTTCTTT. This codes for CASSQDQRGMNTEAFF.

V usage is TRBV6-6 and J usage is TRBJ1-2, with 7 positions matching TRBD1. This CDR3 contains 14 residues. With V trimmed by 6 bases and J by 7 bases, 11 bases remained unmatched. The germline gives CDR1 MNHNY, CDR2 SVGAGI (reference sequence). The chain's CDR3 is CASSPQGQNGGYTF. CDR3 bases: TGTGCCAGCAGCCCACAGGGGCAAAATGGTGGCTACACCTTC.

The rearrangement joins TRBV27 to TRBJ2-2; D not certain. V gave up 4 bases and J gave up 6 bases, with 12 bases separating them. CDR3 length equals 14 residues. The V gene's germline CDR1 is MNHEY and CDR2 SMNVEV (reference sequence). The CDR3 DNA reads TGTGCCAGCAGTTCGTATCAACCTGCCGGGGAGCTGTTTTTT. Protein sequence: CASSSYQPAGELFF.

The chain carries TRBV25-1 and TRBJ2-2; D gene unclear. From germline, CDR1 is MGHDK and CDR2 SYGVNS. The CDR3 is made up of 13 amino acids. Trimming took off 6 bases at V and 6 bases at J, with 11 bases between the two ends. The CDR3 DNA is TGTGCCAGCAGGGGGTTGGGCGCCGGGGAGCTGTTTTTT. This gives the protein CASRGLGAGELFF.

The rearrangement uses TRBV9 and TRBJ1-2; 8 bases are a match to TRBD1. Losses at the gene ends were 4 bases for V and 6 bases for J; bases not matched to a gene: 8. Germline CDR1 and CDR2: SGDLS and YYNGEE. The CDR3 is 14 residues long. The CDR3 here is CASSSHPGGNGYTF. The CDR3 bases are TGTGCCAGCAGCTCTCACCCAGGGGGCAATGGCTACACCTTC.

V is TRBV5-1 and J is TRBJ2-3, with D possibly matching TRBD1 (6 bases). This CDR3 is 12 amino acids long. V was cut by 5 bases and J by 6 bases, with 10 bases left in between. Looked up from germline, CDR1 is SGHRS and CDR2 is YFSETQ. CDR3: CASSPTGDTQYF. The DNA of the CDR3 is TGCGCCAGCAGTCCTACAGGGGATACGCAGTATTTT.

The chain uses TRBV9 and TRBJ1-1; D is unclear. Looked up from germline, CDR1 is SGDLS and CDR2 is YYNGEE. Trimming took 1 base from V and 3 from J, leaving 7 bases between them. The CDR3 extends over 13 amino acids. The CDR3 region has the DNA TGTGCCAGCAGCGTATACCGGGACACTGAAGCTTTCTTT. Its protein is CASSVYRDTEAFF.

For the CDR3, the DNA is TGTGCCAGCACCAACGGGACCGCGCAACAGGCTTTCTTT. It encodes CASTNGTAQQAFF. The chain recombines TRBV6-6 with TRBJ1-1; tentative D call: TRBD1 (5 bases). The V gene's germline CDR1 is MNHNY and CDR2 SVGAGI (reference sequence). V was clipped by 7 bases and J by 11 bases, with 20 bases between them. The CDR3 runs 13 residues.

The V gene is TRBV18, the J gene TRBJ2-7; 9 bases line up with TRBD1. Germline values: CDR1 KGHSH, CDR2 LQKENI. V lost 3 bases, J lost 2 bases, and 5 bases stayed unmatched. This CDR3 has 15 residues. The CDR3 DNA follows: TGTGCCAGCTCACCGGGGACAGGGAATACCTACGAGCAGTACTTC. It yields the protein CASSPGTGNTYEQYF.

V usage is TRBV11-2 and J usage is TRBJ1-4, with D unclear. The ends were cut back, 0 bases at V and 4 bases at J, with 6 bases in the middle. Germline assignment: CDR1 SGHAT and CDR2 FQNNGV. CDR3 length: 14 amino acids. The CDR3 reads CASSLEQRNEKLFF. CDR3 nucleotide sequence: TGTGCCAGCAGCTTAGAACAGCGTAATGAAAAACTGTTTTTT.

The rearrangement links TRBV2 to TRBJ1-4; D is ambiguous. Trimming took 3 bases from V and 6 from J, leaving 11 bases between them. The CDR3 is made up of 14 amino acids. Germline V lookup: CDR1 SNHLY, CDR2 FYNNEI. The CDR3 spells CASSEGPVDEKLFF. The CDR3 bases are TGTGCCAGCAGTGAGGGCCCCGTGGATGAAAAACTGTTTTTT.

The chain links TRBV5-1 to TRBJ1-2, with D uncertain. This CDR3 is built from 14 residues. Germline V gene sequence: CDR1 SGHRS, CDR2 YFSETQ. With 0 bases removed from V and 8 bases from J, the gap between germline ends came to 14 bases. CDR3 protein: CASSLAGDTQGYTF. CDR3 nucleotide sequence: TGCGCCAGCAGCTTGGCCGGCGACACACAGGGCTACACCTTC. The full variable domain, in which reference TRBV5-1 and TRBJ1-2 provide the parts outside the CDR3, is KAGVTQTPRYLIKTRGQQVTLSCSPISGHRSVSWYQQTPGQGLQFLFEYFSETQRNKGNFPGRFSGRQFSNSRSEMNVSTLELGDSALYLCASSLAGDTQGYTFGSGTRLTVV.

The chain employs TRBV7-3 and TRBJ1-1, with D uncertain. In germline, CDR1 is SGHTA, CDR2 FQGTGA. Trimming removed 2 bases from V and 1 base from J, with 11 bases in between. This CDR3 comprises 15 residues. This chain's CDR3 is CASSLLGGPNTEAFF. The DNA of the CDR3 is TGTGCCAGCAGCTTACTAGGAGGGCCGAACACTGAAGCTTTCTTT. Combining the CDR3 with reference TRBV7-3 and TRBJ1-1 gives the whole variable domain GAGVSQTPSNKVTEKGKYVELRCDPISGHTALYWYRQSLGQGPEFLIYFQGTGAADDSGLPNDRFFAVRPEGSVSTLKIQRTERGDSAVYLCASSLLGGPNTEAFFGQGTRLTVV.

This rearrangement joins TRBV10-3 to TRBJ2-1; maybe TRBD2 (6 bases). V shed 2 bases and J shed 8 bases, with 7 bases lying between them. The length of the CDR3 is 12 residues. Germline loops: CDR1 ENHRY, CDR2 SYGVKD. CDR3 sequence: CAISEGGDEQFF. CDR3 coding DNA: TGTGCCATCAGTGAGGGCGGGGATGAGCAGTTCTTC.

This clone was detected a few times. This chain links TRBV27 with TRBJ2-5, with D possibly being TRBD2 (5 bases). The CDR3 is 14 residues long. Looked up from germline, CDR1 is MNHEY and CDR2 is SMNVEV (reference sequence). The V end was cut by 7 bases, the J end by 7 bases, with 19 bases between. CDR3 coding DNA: TGTGCCAGCAAGAGTAGCGAGCGACCGGGGACCCAGTACTTC. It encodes CASKSSERPGTQYF.

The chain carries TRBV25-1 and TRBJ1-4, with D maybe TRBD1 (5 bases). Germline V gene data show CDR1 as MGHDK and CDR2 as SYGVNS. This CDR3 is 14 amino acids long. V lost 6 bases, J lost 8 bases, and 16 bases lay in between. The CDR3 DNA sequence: TGTGCCAGCAGGCAATCGGGGCGGGGAGAAAAACTGTTTTTT. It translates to CASRQSGRGEKLFF.

In nucleotides, the CDR3 is TGCAGCGTTGATATGAGGGGATTAGCGCAAGAGACCCAGTACTTC. It yields the protein CSVDMRGLAQETQYF. The chain recombines TRBV29-1 with TRBJ2-5, with D possibly being TRBD1 or TRBD2 (5 bases each). The germline CDR1 and CDR2 sequences are SQVTM and ANQGSEA. This CDR3 is built from 15 residues. V dropped 3 bases and J dropped 2 bases, with 16 bases sitting between them.

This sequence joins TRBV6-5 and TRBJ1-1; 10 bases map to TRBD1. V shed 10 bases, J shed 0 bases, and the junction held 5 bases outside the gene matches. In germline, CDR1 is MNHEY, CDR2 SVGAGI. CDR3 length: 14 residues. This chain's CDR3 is CATWDRGLNTEAFF. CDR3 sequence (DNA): TGTGCCACATGGGACAGGGGCCTGAACACTGAAGCTTTCTTT.

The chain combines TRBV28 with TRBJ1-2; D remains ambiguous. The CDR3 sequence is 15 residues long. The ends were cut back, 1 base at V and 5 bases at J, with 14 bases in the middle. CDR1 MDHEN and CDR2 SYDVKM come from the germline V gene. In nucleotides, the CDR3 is TGTGCCAGCAGTTTATTTTGGAGGACGGGTTATGGCTACACCTTC. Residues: CASSLFWRTGYGYTF.

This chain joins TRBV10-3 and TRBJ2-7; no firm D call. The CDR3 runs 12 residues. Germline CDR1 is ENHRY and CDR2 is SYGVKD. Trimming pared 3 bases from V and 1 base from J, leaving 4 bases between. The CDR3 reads CAISDRSYEQYF. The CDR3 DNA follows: TGTGCCATCAGTGACAGATCCTACGAGCAGTACTTC.

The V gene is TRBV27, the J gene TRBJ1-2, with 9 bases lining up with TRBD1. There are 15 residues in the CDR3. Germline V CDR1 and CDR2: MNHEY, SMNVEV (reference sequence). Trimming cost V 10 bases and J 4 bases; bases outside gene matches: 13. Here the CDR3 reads CATQFLGGQGYGYTF. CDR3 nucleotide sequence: TGTGCCACCCAGTTTCTGGGGGGACAGGGCTATGGCTACACCTTC.

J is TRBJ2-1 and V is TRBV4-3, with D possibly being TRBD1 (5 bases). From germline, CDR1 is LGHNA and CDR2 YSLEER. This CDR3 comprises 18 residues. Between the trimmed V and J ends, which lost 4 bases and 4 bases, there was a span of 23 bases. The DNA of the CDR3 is TGCGCCAGCAGCCCCCGACAGATCCGTCTTAATGGATACAATGAGCAGTTCTTC. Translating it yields CASSPRQIRLNGYNEQFF.

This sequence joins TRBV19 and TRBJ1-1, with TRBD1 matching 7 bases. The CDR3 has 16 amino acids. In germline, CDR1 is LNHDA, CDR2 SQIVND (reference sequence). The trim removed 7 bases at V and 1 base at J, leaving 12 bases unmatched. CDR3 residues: CASNPWGTAQNTEAFF. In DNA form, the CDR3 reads TGTGCCAGTAACCCCTGGGGGACAGCCCAGAACACTGAAGCTTTCTTT.

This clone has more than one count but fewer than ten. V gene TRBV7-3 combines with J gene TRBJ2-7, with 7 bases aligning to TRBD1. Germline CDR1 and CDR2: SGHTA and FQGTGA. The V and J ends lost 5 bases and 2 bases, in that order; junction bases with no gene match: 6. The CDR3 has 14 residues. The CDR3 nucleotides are TGTGCCAGCAGCCCCTCGGGACAGACCTACGAGCAGTACTTC. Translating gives CASSPSGQTYEQYF.